What follows are 7 T cell receptor beta chains derived from one specimen sequenced in a study of OX40 agonist ivuxolimab in advanced cancers. The table came from immunoSEQ multiplex PCR; TCRdb's copy has only in-frame clones and leaves some out. The table records tens of thousands of clones, around 86% of them present only once. Sequencing was performed on CD4+ or CD8+ T cells sorted from blood, taken in a trial of the OX40 agonist ivuxolimab. Receptors were obtained from an adult with an advanced solid tumor such as melanoma, head and neck, liver or kidney cancer.

The chain has TRBV10-3 and TRBJ2-6; D not certain. The CDR3 extends over 15 amino acids. Trimming took 6 bases from V and 1 from J, leaving 10 bases between them. Germline lookup yields CDR1 ENHRY and CDR2 SYGVKD. The CDR3 bases are TGTGCCATCAGCGCATGGGGATCTGGGGCCAACGTCCTGACTTTC. This translates into CAISAWGSGANVLTF.

The chain couples TRBV19 to TRBJ2-7, with a possible D match to TRBD1 (6 bases). Per the germline V gene, CDR1 is LNHDA and CDR2 is SQIVND (reference sequence). Trimming took 3 bases from V and 0 from J, leaving 15 bases between them. The CDR3 covers 16 residues. The CDR3 DNA reads as TGTGCCAGTAGTATGGGGTTTGGGGGCCCCTCCTACGAGCAGTACTTC. This codes for CASSMGFGGPSYEQYF. Full variable domain (outside the CDR3, taken from reference TRBV19 and TRBJ2-7): DGGITQSPKYLFRKEGQNVTLSCEQNLNHDAMYWYRQDPGQGLRLIYYSQIVNDFQKGDIAEGYSVSREKKESFPLTVTSAQKNPTAFYLCASSMGFGGPSYEQYFGPGTRLTVT.

This chain joins TRBV10-2 and TRBJ1-5; perhaps TRBD1 as D (5 bases). The CDR3 covers 14 residues. The germline V gene has CDR1 WSHSY and CDR2 SAAADI. The V and J ends lost 6 bases and 8 bases respectively, with 17 bases between them. CDR3 protein: CASSGDPGGKPQHF. Here the CDR3 DNA reads TGCGCCAGCAGCGGGGACCCGGGGGGGAAGCCCCAGCATTTT.

The CDR3 here is CASSHRESNEKLFF. The CDR3 DNA follows: TGTGCCAGCAGCCACAGGGAGTCTAATGAAAAACTGTTTTTT. The chain carries TRBV7-8 and TRBJ1-4, with D perhaps matching TRBD1 (6 bases). The CDR3 sequence is 14 residues long. The germline CDR1 and CDR2 sequences are SGHVS and FQNEAQ. V lost 5 bases, J lost 3 bases, and 10 bases lay in between.

The rearrangement links TRBV14 to TRBJ2-3; 12 bases are shared with TRBD2. The CDR3 is 19 residues long. Germline CDR1 and CDR2: SGHDN and FVKESK. V gave up 1 base and J gave up 2 bases; unmatched junction bases: 10. CDR3 protein: CASSQGVTSGGRNTDTQYF. DNA for the CDR3: TGTGCCAGCAGCCAAGGTGTTACTAGCGGGGGGAGAAACACAGATACGCAGTATTTT.

The rearrangement links TRBV7-3 to TRBJ2-1; 11 bases fit TRBD2. The CDR3 has 15 residues. CDR1 and CDR2 from the germline V gene are SGHTA and FQGTGA. Germline trimming cut 5 bases from V and 9 bases from J; bases unmatched to any gene: 9. CDR3 in amino acids: CASSLLAGGLGEQFF. As DNA, the CDR3 is TGTGCCAGCAGCCTCTTAGCGGGGGGGCTGGGTGAGCAGTTCTTC.

The rearrangement links TRBV29-1 to TRBJ1-1, with a tentative D call TRBD1 (6 bases). The germline CDR1 and CDR2 sequences are SQVTM and ANQGSEA. This CDR3 spans 13 amino acids. V lost 8 bases and J 0 bases, leaving 13 bases between the germline ends. CDR3 nucleotides: TGCAGCATCTCACAGGGTATGAACACTGAAGCTTTCTTT. Translating gives CSISQGMNTEAFF.